The next 5 T cell receptor beta chains were all read from a single sample in a study of T cell repertoires in cytomegalovirus infection. TCRdb ran MiXCR on the reads and lists one entry per CDR3 protein. The table shows roughly 630,000 distinct CDR3 sequences, with 20% to 25% occurring only once. The material sequenced was CD8+ T cells from PBMCs. All receptors derive from a human donor in good health (CMV status not recorded). Some clones in this sample may be carry-over from other donors' samples.

The V and J genes are TRBV5-5 and TRBJ2-2; D assignment may be TRBD1 or TRBD2 (6 bases each). The CDR3 runs to 17 residues. Germline values: CDR1 SGHKS, CDR2 YYEKEE (reference sequence). V lost 1 base to trimming and J lost 7 bases, with 20 bases between them. CDR3 residues: CASSLIPPGGRDGELFF. The DNA of the CDR3 is TGTGCCAGCAGCTTGATTCCCCCCGGGGGCCGGGACGGGGAGCTGTTTTTT. The entire variable domain, with the rest obtained from reference TRBV5-5 and TRBJ2-2, is as follows: DAGVTQSPTHLIKTRGQQVTLRCSPISGHKSVSWYQQVLGQGPQFIFQYYEKEERGRGNFPDRFSARQFPNYSSELNVNALLLGDSALYLCASSLIPPGGRDGELFFGEGSRLTVL.

This clonotype was picked up many times. The CDR3 coding sequence is TGTGCCAGCAGCTATACCGGGACAGGCACTGAAGCTTTCTTT. Translated, it gives CASSYTGTGTEAFF. The gene calls are TRBV28 and TRBJ1-1; 8 nucleotides agree with TRBD1. The CDR3 sequence is 14 residues long. The junction had 7 bases not matched to a gene; V was cut back by 6 bases and J by 4 bases. Germline V gives CDR1 MDHEN, CDR2 SYDVKM.

The genes are TRBV7-9 and TRBJ2-3; D not resolved. Germline V lookup: CDR1 SEHNR, CDR2 FQNEAQ (reference sequence). There are 14 residues in the CDR3. With 5 bases removed from V and 7 bases from J, the gap between germline ends came to 16 bases. The CDR3 DNA reads as TGTGCCAGCAGCACTACGGGCGCGTATTATACGCAGTATTTT. Translation gives CASSTTGAYYTQYF. Filled out from reference TRBV7-9 and TRBJ2-3, the complete variable domain reads DTGVSQNPRHKITKRGQNVTFRCDPISEHNRLYWYRQTLGQGPEFLTYFQNEAQLEKSRLLSDRFSAERPKGSFSTLEIQRTEQGDSAMYLCASSTTGAYYTQYFGPGTRLTVL.

The J gene is TRBJ1-5, the V gene TRBV29-1, with unresolved D. Trimming pared 2 bases from V and 3 bases from J, leaving 8 bases between. CDR1 SQVTM and CDR2 ANQGSEA come from the germline V gene. CDR3 length: 13 residues. The CDR3 loop reads CSVELGNNQPQHF. The DNA of the CDR3 is TGCAGCGTTGAACTGGGAAACAATCAGCCCCAGCATTTT. Full variable domain (rest looked up from reference TRBV29-1 and TRBJ1-5): SAVISQKPSRDICQRGTSLTIQCQVDSQVTMMFWYRQQPGQSLTLIATANQGSEATYESGFVIDKFPISRPNLTFSTLTVSNMSPEDSSIYLCSVELGNNQPQHFGDGTRLSIL.

This clonotype has at least ten counts. The genes are TRBV7-2 and TRBJ2-5; 15 positions agree with TRBD2. This CDR3 is 18 amino acids long. The V and J ends lost 2 bases and 1 base, in that order; junction bases with no gene match: 5. Germline V gives CDR1 SGHTA, CDR2 FQGNSA. The chain's CDR3 is CASSLFPGLAGGQETQYF. The CDR3 region has the DNA TGTGCCAGCAGCTTATTTCCGGGACTAGCGGGGGGCCAAGAGACCCAGTACTTC.